This entry lists 19 T cell receptor beta chains sequenced from one sample in a study of shared clonotypes between healthy human individuals. The protocol was immunoSEQ multiplex PCR, while the TCRdb copy is restricted to in-frame clones and leaves out a portion. The sample lists 450,000 to 500,000 clones; around 80% were seen once. Sequencing used PBMCs. These receptors came from a woman between 40 and 50 years old in good health. Some clones in this sample may be carry-over from other donors' samples.

This clone was counted ten times or more. The identical CDR3 is also encoded by other nucleotide sequences in the sample. The chain employs TRBV9 and TRBJ1-1, with 7 bases that match TRBD1. The germline V gene encodes CDR1 SGDLS and CDR2 YYNGEE. J lost 3 bases, V lost 4 bases, and 9 bases had no gene match. The CDR3 consists of 15 residues. The DNA of the CDR3 is TGTGCCAGCAGCCCATCCGGGGACAGCTACACTGAAGCTTTCTTT. The encoded protein is CASSPSGDSYTEAFF.

The rearrangement uses TRBV18 and TRBJ1-5; no clear D gene. V was shortened by 1 base and J by 5 bases, with 9 bases between the two germline ends. This CDR3 region has 14 residues. Germline lookup yields CDR1 KGHSH and CDR2 LQKENI. Here the CDR3 DNA reads TGTGCCAGCTCACCACGTGTGGGAGATCAGCCCCAGCATTTT. It codes for CASSPRVGDQPQHF. The whole variable domain, filled in from reference TRBV18 and TRBJ1-5, reads NAGVMQNPRHLVRRRGQEARLRCSPMKGHSHVYWYRQLPEEGLKFMVYLQKENIIDESGMPKERFSAEFPKEGPSILRIQQVVRGDSAAYFCASSPRVGDQPQHFGDGTRLSIL.

J is TRBJ2-1 and V is TRBV28; perhaps TRBD2 as D (5 bases). V lost 3 bases and J lost 7, with 13 bases in between. The CDR3 has 14 residues. The germline V gene encodes CDR1 MDHEN and CDR2 SYDVKM. The chain's CDR3 is CASSLVGEVNEQFF. DNA of the CDR3: TGTGCCAGCAGTTTGGTGGGAGAAGTTAATGAGCAGTTCTTC.

Turning to this clone: At the DNA level, this CDR3 is encoded by other sequences in the same sample as well. In nucleotides, the CDR3 is TGTGCCAGCAGCTTAGGCCGGGAGAATGAGCAGTTCTTC. It translates to CASSLGRENEQFF. The chain recombines TRBV11-2 with TRBJ2-1; D is possibly TRBD2 (6 bases). The germline V gene has CDR1 SGHAT and CDR2 FQNNGV. The CDR3 extends over 13 amino acids. The germline V and J ends were trimmed by 1 base and 7 bases, with 8 bases remaining between them.

The chain has TRBV11-3 and TRBJ2-2; D is perhaps TRBD2 (6 bases). V gave up 5 bases and J gave up 0 bases, with 13 bases separating them. The CDR3 spans 16 residues. Germline V gene sequence: CDR1 SGHNT, CDR2 YENEEA. The CDR3 region has the DNA TGTGCCAGCAGCAAACATGGGACTCCGAACACCGGGGAGCTGTTTTTT. This sequence encodes CASSKHGTPNTGELFF.

The chain links TRBV5-1 to TRBJ1-1; maybe TRBD1 (5 bases). Germline assignment: CDR1 SGHRS and CDR2 YFSETQ. The V and J ends lost 4 bases and 2 bases respectively, with 15 bases between them. The CDR3 runs 15 residues. As DNA, the CDR3 is TGCGCCAGCAGCCCGAATGGGGGAACTAACACTGAAGCTTTCTTT. Encoded protein: CASSPNGGTNTEAFF.

The genes are TRBV28 and TRBJ1-4, with 7 bases fitting TRBD1. Germline trimming cut 2 bases from V and 7 bases from J; bases unmatched to any gene: 4. The length of the CDR3 is 14 residues. The germline gives CDR1 MDHEN, CDR2 SYDVKM. The CDR3 nucleotides are TGTGCCAGCAGTTTACAGGGGGGGAGTGAAAAACTGTTTTTT. It translates to CASSLQGGSEKLFF. Filled out from reference TRBV28 and TRBJ1-4, the complete variable domain reads DVKVTQSSRYLVKRTGEKVFLECVQDMDHENMFWYRQDPGLGLRLIYFSYDVKMKEKGDIPEGYSVSREKKERFSLILESASTNQTSMYLCASSLQGGSEKLFFGSGTQLSVL.

For the CDR3, the DNA is TGTGCCAGCAGCTTGCGGCTAGCGGGAGCTCCTAATGAGCAGTTCTTC. Its protein product is CASSLRLAGAPNEQFF. The chain combines TRBV5-4 with TRBJ2-1; 10 nucleotides align to TRBD2. CDR3 length: 16 residues. CDR1 is SGHNT and CDR2 is YYREEE in the germline V gene (reference sequence). After removal of 1 base from V and 7 bases from J, the junction contained 8 bases not matched to a gene.

J is TRBJ2-3 and V is TRBV27, with a tentative D call TRBD1 (7 bases). This CDR3 has 17 amino acids. Trimming shortened V by 5 bases and J by 1 base, and 19 bases separated the two germline ends. Per the germline V gene, CDR1 is MNHEY and CDR2 is SMNVEV (reference sequence). The CDR3 coding sequence is TGTGCCAGCAGTACCTCGTGGAGGGGGCATCGCACAGATACGCAGTATTTT. It is translated as CASSTSWRGHRTDTQYF.

This chain uses TRBV27 with TRBJ2-3; D remains unclear. The CDR3 is made up of 13 amino acids. V lost 3 bases to trimming and J lost 6 bases, with 10 bases between them. In germline, CDR1 is MNHEY, CDR2 SMNVEV (reference sequence). CDR3 in DNA: TGTGCCAGCAGTTTGGGGATCGACGATACGCAGTATTTT. Its translation: CASSLGIDDTQYF.

The CDR3 coding sequence is TGTGCCAGCAGGACCGGGACAGGGGGCGGAGTGGGGACCTACGAGCAGTACTTC. Translating it yields CASRTGTGGGVGTYEQYF. V gene TRBV5-4 combines with J gene TRBJ2-7; TRBD1 aligns across 12 bases. There are 18 residues in the CDR3. V shed 5 bases, J shed 2 bases, and the junction held 14 bases outside the gene matches. The germline V gene encodes CDR1 SGHNT and CDR2 YYREEE (reference sequence).

The chain joins TRBV28 to TRBJ1-1, with TRBD1 matching over 9 bases. The V gene end was trimmed by 3 bases and the J gene end by 1 base; junction bases not matched to a gene: 12. The CDR3 covers 18 residues. Germline CDR1 reads MDHEN; CDR2 reads SYDVKM. CDR3 nucleotide sequence: TGTGCCAGCAGTTTGTCTTTCTGGGACAGGGTAAAGAACACTGAAGCTTTCTTT. It codes for CASSLSFWDRVKNTEAFF. Based on the CDR3 plus reference TRBV28 and TRBJ1-1, the full variable domain is DVKVTQSSRYLVKRTGEKVFLECVQDMDHENMFWYRQDPGLGLRLIYFSYDVKMKEKGDIPEGYSVSREKKERFSLILESASTNQTSMYLCASSLSFWDRVKNTEAFFGQGTRLTVV.

A single count supports this clone. This sequence joins TRBV25-1 and TRBJ2-2; D is perhaps TRBD2 (6 bases). CDR3 length: 17 amino acids. CDR1 MGHDK and CDR2 SYGVNS come from the germline V gene. Between the trimmed V and J ends, which lost 1 base and 0 bases, there was a span of 12 bases. The DNA for the CDR3 is TGTGCCAGCAGTGAATCCGCGGGACGGGCGAACACCGGGGAGCTGTTTTTT. This codes for CASSESAGRANTGELFF. Using reference TRBV25-1 and TRBJ2-2 for the parts outside the CDR3, the full variable domain is EADIYQTPRYLVIGTGKKITLECSQTMGHDKMYWYQQDPGMELHLIHYSYGVNSTEKGDLSSESTVSRIRTEHFPLTLESARPSHTSQYLCASSESAGRANTGELFFGEGSRLTVL.

This clone was counted between two and nine times. The chain carries TRBV4-3 and TRBJ1-4; maybe TRBD1 (6 bases). The germline gives CDR1 LGHNA, CDR2 YSLEER. CDR3 length equals 14 residues. Trimming removed 0 bases at V and 7 bases at J, with 9 bases between. CDR3 in amino acids: CASSQDRGSEKLFF. CDR3 DNA: TGCGCCAGCAGCCAAGACAGGGGCAGTGAAAAACTGTTTTTT.

This clone was observed once. Only one base separates this from a far larger clonotype, so it likely reflects a read error. The chain has TRBV6-1 and TRBJ1-2; possibly TRBD1 for D (6 bases). The V and J ends lost 10 bases and 9 bases respectively, with 21 bases between them. Looked up from germline, CDR1 is MNHNS and CDR2 is SASEGT. The CDR3 is 13 residues long. The CDR3, as DNA: TGTGCCATCGAGGGAGGGGGGAATTATAGCTACACCTTC. This codes for CAIEGGGNYSYTF.

The J gene is TRBJ2-5, the V gene TRBV7-2, with a weak D call TRBD2 (5 bases). The V end lost 1 base, the J end lost 0 bases, and 15 bases lay between the germline ends. The CDR3 covers 17 residues. The germline V gene has CDR1 SGHTA and CDR2 FQGNSA. The CDR3 loop reads CASSLGVRTGYQETQYF. The CDR3 DNA follows: TGTGCCAGCAGCTTAGGAGTCAGGACTGGGTACCAAGAGACCCAGTACTTC.

The chain has TRBV10-2 and TRBJ2-5; D ambiguous. The V gene's germline CDR1 is WSHSY and CDR2 SAAADI. V was clipped by 7 bases and J by 4 bases, with 13 bases between them. The CDR3 loop spans 13 amino acids. CDR3 sequence reads: CASNPAGRETQYF. CDR3 bases: TGCGCCAGCAACCCGGCTGGACGAGAGACCCAGTACTTC.

The chain employs TRBV7-6 and TRBJ2-3; D might be TRBD1 (6 bases). The V end lost 5 bases, the J end lost 3 bases, and 21 bases lay between the germline ends. This CDR3 is built from 17 residues. The germline CDR1 and CDR2 sequences are SGHVS and FNYEAQ. CDR3 nucleotides: TGTGCCAGCAGCAGCGCTCCGACAGGCTCCGGGACAGATACGCAGTATTTT. Residues: CASSSAPTGSGTDTQYF.

The rearrangement joins TRBV7-2 to TRBJ1-1; possibly TRBD1 for D (6 bases). Germline loops: CDR1 SGHTA, CDR2 FQGNSA. This CDR3 is 14 amino acids long. Deletions cut 4 bases from V and 1 base from J, with 10 bases between. The CDR3 bases are TGTGCCAGCAGCTGGCGGGGACAGAACACTGAAGCTTTCTTT. Protein: CASSWRGQNTEAFF.